The next 5 T cell receptor beta chains were all read from a single sample in a study of OX40 agonist ivuxolimab in advanced cancers. Sequenced by immunoSEQ multiplex PCR; TCRdb stores in-frame clones only, minus some. The table shows tens of thousands of clones, with more than 85% occurring only once. This sample comprised CD4+ or CD8+ T cells sorted from blood, obtained in a trial of the OX40 agonist ivuxolimab. Receptors were obtained from an adult with an advanced solid tumor such as melanoma, head and neck, liver or kidney cancer.

The V and J genes are TRBV28 and TRBJ2-3, with 9 bases that match TRBD2. This CDR3 contains 13 residues. The germline CDR1 and CDR2 sequences are MDHEN and SYDVKM. Losses at the gene ends were 5 bases for V and 5 bases for J; bases not matched to a gene: 2. The CDR3 nucleotides read TGTGCCAGCAGTCTACTAGCGGGAGATACGCAGTATTTT. Translated: CASSLLAGDTQYF. Complete variable domain (other parts from reference TRBV28 and TRBJ2-3): DVKVTQSSRYLVKRTGEKVFLECVQDMDHENMFWYRQDPGLGLRLIYFSYDVKMKEKGDIPEGYSVSREKKERFSLILESASTNQTSMYLCASSLLAGDTQYFGPGTRLTVL.

This clone came up many times. This chain joins TRBV4-1 and TRBJ1-2; perhaps TRBD1 as D (6 bases). Trimming removed 1 base from V and 5 bases from J, with 11 bases in between. The CDR3 has 14 amino acids. Germline loops: CDR1 MGHRA, CDR2 YSYEKL. The CDR3 protein is CASSQGWGPYGYTF. For the CDR3, the DNA is TGCGCCAGCAGCCAAGGGTGGGGGCCATATGGCTACACCTTC.

The chain combines TRBV29-1 with TRBJ2-1; D might be TRBD1 (5 bases). CDR1 and CDR2 from the germline V gene are SQVTM and ANQGSEA. This CDR3 region has 18 residues. The V gene lost 1 base and the J gene lost 4 bases, with 23 bases spanning the gap. CDR3 nucleotide sequence: TGCAGCGTTGAAGGCGGCAGGGCTACCCGACCTGATTACAATGAGCAGTTCTTC. Its protein product is CSVEGGRATRPDYNEQFF.

This chain links TRBV5-1 with TRBJ2-5; 7 bases match TRBD1. Germline CDR1 is SGHRS and CDR2 is YFSETQ. The CDR3 is 13 residues long. V lost 4 bases to trimming and J lost 2 bases; unmatched junction nucleotides: 2. This CDR3 is CASSTGQQETQYF. CDR3 sequence (DNA): TGCGCCAGCAGCACGGGACAGCAAGAGACCCAGTACTTC.

The chain has TRBV4-2 and TRBJ2-3; D unresolved. The length of the CDR3 is 14 residues. Germline V gives CDR1 LGHNA, CDR2 YNFKEQ. V lost 1 base to trimming and J lost 2 bases, with 7 bases between them. The CDR3: CASSQGEVTDTQYF. The CDR3 DNA reads TGTGCCAGCAGCCAAGGAGAAGTCACAGATACGCAGTATTTT.